These 30 T cell receptor beta chains came from one sample sequenced in a study of blood T cell repertoires in COVID-19. TCRdb's table, derived via immunoSEQ multiplex PCR, lists solely in-frame clones and lacks some. The sample carries about 280,000 clones, 80% to 90% recorded once. Sequenced material: peripheral blood. The receptors shown here come from a woman between 70 and 85 years old with COVID-19, enrolled during active disease.

The chain joins TRBV5-1 to TRBJ1-1; the D gene is possibly TRBD1 (5 bases). The V gene lost 2 bases and the J gene lost 2 bases, with 13 bases spanning the gap. Looked up from germline, CDR1 is SGHRS and CDR2 is YFSETQ. The CDR3 spans 15 residues. In DNA form, the CDR3 reads TGCGCCAGCAGCTTACCGGGGGGGAAAAACACTGAAGCTTTCTTT. It is translated as CASSLPGGKNTEAFF.

The chain combines TRBV3-1 (or the pseudogene TRBV3-2) with TRBJ1-1; weak D call: TRBD1 (5 bases). Germline CDR1 is LGHDT and CDR2 is YNNKEL (reference sequence). CDR3 size: 13 residues. V dropped 0 bases and J dropped 4 bases, with 6 bases sitting between them. The CDR3 nucleotides are TGTGCCAGCAGCCAAGACGGGGGCACTGAAGCTTTCTTT. It codes for CASSQDGGTEAFF.

V usage is TRBV12-5 and J usage is TRBJ1-1, with 8 positions matching TRBD1. In germline, CDR1 is LGHNT, CDR2 FRNRAP. J lost 5 bases, V lost 8 bases, and 13 bases had no gene match. The CDR3 runs 15 residues. In DNA form, the CDR3 reads TGTGCTAGTACTAAGGACAGGGAATTATGGACTGAAGCTTTCTTT. This translates into CASTKDRELWTEAFF.

The V call is TRBV19, the J call TRBJ2-7; TRBD1 agrees at 9 bases. The CDR3 is made up of 14 amino acids. The V segment lost 5 bases and the J segment 0 bases; nucleotides outside the gene matches: 2. In germline, CDR1 is LNHDA, CDR2 SQIVND (reference sequence). The CDR3 sequence is CASSWTGDSYEQYF. CDR3 sequence (DNA): TGTGCCAGTAGTTGGACAGGGGACTCCTACGAGCAGTACTTC. Looking up the rest from reference TRBV19 and TRBJ2-7 gives the full variable domain: DGGITQSPKYLFRKEGQNVTLSCEQNLNHDAMYWYRQDPGQGLRLIYYSQIVNDFQKGDIAEGYSVSREKKESFPLTVTSAQKNPTAFYLCASSWTGDSYEQYFGPGTRLTVT.

The chain recombines TRBV5-1 with TRBJ1-2; D gene ambiguous. There are 15 residues in the CDR3. CDR1 SGHRS and CDR2 YFSETQ come from the germline V gene. Deletions cut 2 bases from V and 2 bases from J, with 13 bases between. CDR3 residues: CASSFFQIPNYGYTF. CDR3 DNA sequence: TGCGCCAGCAGCTTTTTCCAGATTCCGAACTATGGCTACACCTTC.

The chain employs TRBV2 and TRBJ2-6; D perhaps matches TRBD1 (5 bases). Trimming cost V 0 bases and J 0 bases, with 12 bases left between them. Germline assignment: CDR1 SNHLY and CDR2 FYNNEI. The CDR3 contains 18 residues. CDR3 nucleotide sequence: TGTGCCAGCAGTGAAGCGCTTCAGGGTAGCTCTGGGGCCAACGTCCTGACTTTC. It yields the protein CASSEALQGSSGANVLTF.

The chain employs TRBV13 and TRBJ1-5, with 8 bases lining up with TRBD1. The CDR3 extends over 14 amino acids. Germline assignment: CDR1 PRHDT and CDR2 FYEKMQ (reference sequence). V gave up 1 base and J gave up 7 bases; unmatched junction bases: 3. The CDR3 region is CASSLETGEQPQHF. CDR3 DNA: TGTGCCAGCAGCTTAGAGACAGGGGAGCAGCCCCAGCATTTT.

V is TRBV28 and J is TRBJ1-6, with a weak D call TRBD1 (6 bases). V was pared by 9 bases and J by 2 bases, with 23 bases between. The length of the CDR3 is 18 residues. Germline-derived CDR1 and CDR2 are MDHEN and SYDVKM. The DNA for the CDR3 is TGTGCCAGTTCAGTTAACAGGGTAGAGAGCGCCTATAATTCACCCCTCCACTTT. Its translation is CASSVNRVESAYNSPLHF. The full variable domain, in which reference TRBV28 and TRBJ1-6 provide the parts outside the CDR3, is DVKVTQSSRYLVKRTGEKVFLECVQDMDHENMFWYRQDPGLGLRLIYFSYDVKMKEKGDIPEGYSVSREKKERFSLILESASTNQTSMYLCASSVNRVESAYNSPLHFGNGTRLTVT.

This clone was seen once. The chain joins TRBV6-5 to TRBJ2-6; TRBD1 is a possible D gene (6 bases). The V and J ends lost 4 bases and 2 bases respectively, with 9 bases between them. CDR1 and CDR2 (germline): MNHEY, SVGAGI. The CDR3 runs to 15 residues. CDR3 sequence: CASSLQGTGANVLTF. CDR3 nucleotide sequence: TGTGCCAGCAGTTTACAGGGAACTGGGGCCAACGTCCTGACTTTC.

This chain connects TRBV10-2 to TRBJ2-1; 9 bases are a match to TRBD2. CDR3 length: 11 amino acids. J was trimmed by 15 bases and V by 6 bases; bases with no gene match: 6. Germline lookup yields CDR1 WSHSY and CDR2 SAAADI. CDR3 sequence: CASSLAGILFF. The CDR3 coding sequence is TGCGCCAGCAGCCTAGCGGGGATTTTGTTCTTC.

The chain is built from TRBV7-2 and TRBJ1-2; D is uncertain. V dropped 2 bases and J dropped 4 bases, with 17 bases sitting between them. From germline, CDR1 is SGHTA and CDR2 FQGNSA. This CDR3 region has 16 residues. CDR3 sequence: CASSLIGVRNSYGYTF. Written as DNA, the CDR3 is TGTGCCAGCAGCTTAATCGGGGTGAGAAACAGCTATGGCTACACCTTC. Based on the CDR3 plus reference TRBV7-2 and TRBJ1-2, the full variable domain is GAGVSQSPSNKVTEKGKDVELRCDPISGHTALYWYRQSLGQGLEFLIYFQGNSAPDKSGLPSDRFSAERTGGSVSTLTIQRTQQEDSAVYLCASSLIGVRNSYGYTFGSGTRLTVV.

The chain uses TRBV30 and TRBJ1-4; 11 bases match TRBD1. From germline, CDR1 is GTSNPN and CDR2 SVGIG (reference sequence). CDR3 size: 19 residues. The junction had 12 bases not matched to a gene; V was cut back by 1 base and J by 2 bases. CDR3 coding DNA: TGTGCCTGGAGTGCCCGGACAGGGGGCTTAGGTGAGACTAATGAAAAACTGTTTTTT. Protein product: CAWSARTGGLGETNEKLFF.

The chain links TRBV28 to TRBJ1-6; D possibly corresponds to TRBD1 (6 bases). The germline V gene has CDR1 MDHEN and CDR2 SYDVKM. Trimming pared 6 bases from V and 6 bases from J, leaving 12 bases between. This CDR3 contains 14 residues. For the CDR3, the DNA is TGTGCCAGCAGGACGACAGGCAGTAATTCACCCCTCCACTTT. Protein product: CASRTTGSNSPLHF.

The table lists this clone with a count of one. In nucleotides, the CDR3 is TGTGCCTGGAGCTACAGAGTTGAACTGTTTTTT. Its translation: CAWSYRVELFF. The gene calls are TRBV30 and TRBJ1-4; D ambiguous. V lost 3 bases and J lost 12, with 11 bases in between. CDR1 and CDR2 from the germline V gene are GTSNPN and SVGIG (reference sequence). There are 11 residues in the CDR3.

V and J are TRBV19 and TRBJ2-2; 7 positions agree with TRBD2. CDR3 length: 17 amino acids. Per the germline V gene, CDR1 is LNHDA and CDR2 is SQIVND (reference sequence). Trimming removed 0 bases from V and 5 bases from J; junction bases left unmatched: 9. This CDR3 is CASSIEGRGGKTGELFF. For the CDR3, the DNA is TGTGCCAGTAGTATAGAGGGGAGGGGAGGAAAGACCGGGGAGCTGTTTTTT.

This rearrangement joins TRBV6-5 to TRBJ1-6; TRBD1 matches 9 bases. Per germline, CDR1 MNHEY and CDR2 SVGAGI. Trimming at V came to 0 bases and at J to 8 bases, leaving 2 bases not matched to a gene. The CDR3 covers 15 residues. CDR3 sequence (DNA): TGTGCCAGCAGTTACTCGGGACAGGGCTATTCACCCCTCCACTTT. Residues: CASSYSGQGYSPLHF.

The chain links TRBV5-1 to TRBJ2-5; a weak D match, TRBD2 (6 bases). Germline V gives CDR1 SGHRS, CDR2 YFSETQ. The CDR3 extends over 14 amino acids. V was shortened by 4 bases and J by 2 bases, with 12 bases between the two germline ends. In DNA, the CDR3 is TGCGCCAGCAGCGGCGGGACCCCGCAAGAGACCCAGTACTTC. The encoded protein is CASSGGTPQETQYF.

This chain links TRBV7-8 with TRBJ2-3; D is unresolved. Deletions cut 5 bases from V and 6 bases from J, with 15 bases between. This CDR3 is 14 amino acids long. The germline V gene encodes CDR1 SGHVS and CDR2 FQNEAQ. CDR3 sequence reads: CASSPRSTLDTQYF. The CDR3 region has the DNA TGTGCCAGCAGCCCCCGGTCGACACTGGATACGCAGTATTTT.

The chain couples TRBV11-2 to TRBJ2-1, with a tentative D call TRBD1 (7 bases). Trimming removed 3 bases from V and 6 bases from J, with 18 bases in between. The V gene's germline CDR1 is SGHAT and CDR2 FQNNGV. This CDR3 comprises 16 residues. This CDR3 is CASSFRGTAWGNEQFF. CDR3 DNA: TGTGCCAGCAGCTTCCGGGGGACAGCCTGGGGCAATGAGCAGTTCTTC.

CDR3 nucleotides: TGTGCCAGCAGCCAAGAGAGAGGGACAGCGAACACTGAAGCTTTCTTT. Translating gives CASSQERGTANTEAFF. The V call is TRBV3-1 (or the pseudogene TRBV3-2), the J call TRBJ1-1; 7 bases match TRBD1. This CDR3 is 16 amino acids long. CDR1 is LGHDT, CDR2 YNNKEL, per germline (reference sequence). V lost 0 bases to trimming and J lost 1 base; unmatched junction nucleotides: 5.

This sequence joins TRBV2 and TRBJ1-6; 7 bases are shared with TRBD1. Per the germline V gene, CDR1 is SNHLY and CDR2 is FYNNEI. The V and J ends lost 6 bases and 7 bases, in that order; junction bases with no gene match: 6. The CDR3 runs to 14 residues. CDR3 loop: CASSPRGTNSPLHF. Here the CDR3 DNA reads TGTGCCAGCAGCCCCAGGGGGACGAATTCACCCCTCCACTTT.

The chain carries TRBV27 and TRBJ1-1; unclear D gene. The CDR3 length is 13 residues. Trimming removed 9 bases at V and 0 bases at J, with 11 bases between. Germline CDR1 MNHEY, CDR2 SMNVEV (reference sequence). DNA for the CDR3: TGTGCCAGTAGCTGGTCCATGAACACTGAAGCTTTCTTT. It codes for CASSWSMNTEAFF.

The chain has TRBV5-1 and TRBJ1-5, with 11 bases matching TRBD1. The CDR3 runs to 15 residues. V shed 3 bases, J shed 6 bases, and the junction held 5 bases outside the gene matches. The germline CDR1 and CDR2 sequences are SGHRS and YFSETQ. CDR3 nucleotides: TGCGCCAGCAGCTCCGGGACAGGGGGATCTCAGCCCCAGCATTTT. This gives the protein CASSSGTGGSQPQHF.

This chain joins TRBV24-1 and TRBJ2-2; D may be TRBD2 (5 bases). This CDR3 is 16 amino acids long. CDR1 and CDR2 (germline): KGHDR, SFDVKD. V was cut by 0 bases and J by 3 bases, with 10 bases left in between. CDR3 sequence: CATSDLGGGDTGELFF. CDR3 coding DNA: TGTGCCACCAGTGATTTGGGAGGTGGGGACACCGGGGAGCTGTTTTTT.

This chain joins TRBV28 and TRBJ2-7, with a weak D call TRBD2 (5 bases). V was clipped by 6 bases and J by 7 bases, with 16 bases between them. The CDR3 runs 13 residues. Germline lookup yields CDR1 MDHEN and CDR2 SYDVKM. The CDR3 bases are TGTGCCAGCAGACAAAACCCCTCGGGGGAGCAGTACTTC. Amino acid sequence: CASRQNPSGEQYF.

The J gene is TRBJ1-4, the V gene TRBV19; 8 nucleotides match TRBD1. With V trimmed by 7 bases and J by 6 bases, 16 bases remained unmatched. Germline V lookup: CDR1 LNHDA, CDR2 SQIVND (reference sequence). This CDR3 has 17 amino acids. This chain's CDR3 is CASTHTPRGQGDEKLFF. In nucleotides, the CDR3 is TGTGCCAGTACTCACACCCCGAGAGGACAGGGTGATGAAAAACTGTTTTTT.

The chain uses TRBV18 and TRBJ2-7; D call uncertain. The germline V gene has CDR1 KGHSH and CDR2 LQKENI. V dropped 2 bases and J dropped 6 bases, with 11 bases sitting between them. The CDR3 covers 13 residues. The CDR3 bases are TGTGCCAGCTCACCAAAAGAACAGCTCGAGCAGTACTTC. Translation: CASSPKEQLEQYF.

The chain links TRBV9 to TRBJ2-4, with 7 bases fitting TRBD1. The CDR3 covers 16 residues. The V and J ends lost 4 bases and 0 bases, in that order; junction bases with no gene match: 7. Germline V gene sequence: CDR1 SGDLS, CDR2 YYNGEE. The DNA of the CDR3 is TGTGCCAGCAGCACCGGACAGGACCCAGCCAAAAACATTCAGTACTTC. This encodes CASSTGQDPAKNIQYF. Looking up the rest from reference TRBV9 and TRBJ2-4 gives the full variable domain: DSGVTQTPKHLITATGQRVTLRCSPRSGDLSVYWYQQSLDQGLQFLIQYYNGEERAKGNILERFSAQQFPDLHSELNLSSLELGDSALYFCASSTGQDPAKNIQYFGAGTRLSVL.

The genes are TRBV18 and TRBJ1-5; 9 bases fit TRBD1. The CDR3 covers 15 residues. CDR1 and CDR2 (germline): KGHSH, LQKENI. V shed 4 bases and J 3 bases; nucleotides not matched to a gene: 4. The CDR3: CASSQGQGDNQPQHF. The CDR3 nucleotides are TGTGCCAGCTCACAGGGACAGGGTGACAATCAGCCCCAGCATTTT.

The rearrangement uses TRBV7-9 and TRBJ2-1; the match to TRBD1 covers 7 bases. Losses at the gene ends were 5 bases for V and 2 bases for J; bases not matched to a gene: 6. Germline-derived CDR1 and CDR2 are SEHNR and FQNEAQ (reference sequence). This CDR3 region has 15 residues. The CDR3, as DNA: TGTGCCAGCAGCATTACCGGGACAGCCTACAATGAGCAGTTCTTC. It translates to CASSITGTAYNEQFF.